Listed below are T cell receptor beta chains from one sample, sequenced in a study of blood T cell repertoires in COVID-19. Produced via immunoSEQ multiplex PCR; TCRdb's table is partial and in-frame only. The data show over 250,000 clones, approximately 84% seen once. The material sequenced was peripheral blood. All receptors derive from a human donor with COVID-19, enrolled during active disease. The donor label of this sample is uncertain. CDR3s include the opening cysteine and the closing phenylalanine or tryptophan. D genes are given only for firm matches. Where a row states a size, it is once, few, many or the class of an expanded clone; other rows omit it.

clone size,D gene,J gene,V gene,CDR3 DNA,CDR3 protein
NA,TRBD2,TRBJ2-1,TRBV19,TGTGCCAGTAGTTCCCTTAGGGGACTAGCGGGAGGGCAGTTCTTC,CASSSLRGLAGGQFF
NA,TRBD1,TRBJ1-4,TRBV28,TGTGCCAGCAGTATGACAGGGGGCGGTGAAAAACTGTTTTTT,CASSMTGGGEKLFF
NA,TRBD2,TRBJ2-1,TRBV2,TGTGCCAGCAGTGGGGATCCTAGCGGGGCCGACTACAATGAGCAGTTCTTC,CASSGDPSGADYNEQFF
NA,TRBD2,TRBJ2-7,TRBV28,TGTGCCAGTCGCCCCGGGGGAGGGAGGGGCGGGCAGTACTTC,CASRPGGGRGGQYF
NA,TRBD1,TRBJ1-4,TRBV9,TGTGCCAGCAGCATCGGCTCAGGGGGCGTGGGCGAAAAACTGTTTTTT,CASSIGSGGVGEKLFF
NA,NA,TRBJ2-7,TRBV2,TGTGCCAGCAGTGAAAACAGCCTTTCCTACGAGCAGTACTTC,CASSENSLSYEQYF
NA,TRBD1,TRBJ2-2,TRBV5-4,TGTGCCAGCAGCTGGGGGGGACAGGGTGGAGGGACCGGGGAGCTGTTTTTT,CASSWGGQGGGTGELFF
NA,TRBD1,TRBJ2-7,TRBV27,TGTGCCAGCAGTTTCAACAGGGGCTCCTACGAGCAGTACTTC,CASSFNRGSYEQYF
NA,NA,TRBJ1-3,TRBV28,TGTGCCAGCAGTTTTCGACAGGTCTCCCCGCAGTCTTCCGGAAACACCATATATTTT,CASSFRQVSPQSSGNTIYF
NA,TRBD1,TRBJ1-1,TRBV5-1,TGCGCCAGCAGCCTCCACAGGGGGAACACTGAAGCTTTCTTT,CASSLHRGNTEAFF
NA,NA,TRBJ1-3,TRBV4-3,TGCGCCAGCAGCCCGACACGGGGTCCTGGAAACACCATATATTTT,CASSPTRGPGNTIYF
NA,TRBD2,TRBJ2-6,TRBV28,TGTGCCAGCAAGCGGGGGGCCACTGGGGCCAACGTCCTGACTTTC,CASKRGATGANVLTF
NA,TRBD1,TRBJ1-1,TRBV19,TGTGCCAGCTCTGTAACAGGGGGCCGCACTGAAGCTTTCTTT,CASSVTGGRTEAFF
NA,NA,TRBJ2-7,TRBV5-1,TGCGCCAGCAGGAGGGCGGGCCAGGGGATCTCCTACGAGCAGTACTTC,CASRRAGQGISYEQYF
once,TRBD1,TRBJ1-5,TRBV10-3,TGTGCCATCAGTGTACAGGGGGGAAATCAGCCCCAGCATTTT,CAISVQGGNQPQHF
few,TRBD2,TRBJ2-3,TRBV7-9,TGTGCCAGCAGCTTAGGGGCTAGCGGGAGGGCAGATACGCAGTATTTT,CASSLGASGRADTQYF
NA,TRBD2,TRBJ2-2,TRBV2,TGTGCCAGCAGCGCGACTAGCTGGGAAGGCGGGGAGCTGTTTTTT,CASSATSWEGGELFF
NA,TRBD2,TRBJ2-3,TRBV4-3,TGCGCCAGCAGCGAACTAGCGGGAGGTACCCTAGGGGATACGCAGTATTTT,CASSELAGGTLGDTQYF
NA,NA,TRBJ1-4,TRBV7-9,TGTGCCAGCAGCTTAGTCGGTGAAAAACTGTTTTTT,CASSLVGEKLFF
NA,NA,TRBJ2-1,TRBV6-2/TRBV6-3,TGTGCCAGCAGTAGGGGGATTAGAACTGAGCAGTTCTTC,CASSRGIRTEQFF
NA,TRBD2,TRBJ2-3,TRBV5-1,TGCGCCAGCAGCTTGGATGGGGACTATACCACAGATACGCAGTATTTT,CASSLDGDYTTDTQYF
NA,NA,TRBJ2-3,TRBV29-1,TGCAGCGTTGTAAGGGGAGGGGGTACAGATACGCAGTATTTT,CSVVRGGGTDTQYF
NA,NA,TRBJ1-5,TRBV20-1,TGCAGTGCTACTGACAGGTTAAATCAGCCCCAGCATTTT,CSATDRLNQPQHF
few,TRBD1,TRBJ2-7,TRBV5-1,TGCGCCAGCAGCCCCTTGCAGGGGGCGGAATACGAGCAGTACTTC,CASSPLQGAEYEQYF
NA,TRBD2,TRBJ2-2,TRBV19,TGTGCCAGTAGTATACGCGGGAGCCTTTCGAACACCGGGGAGCTGTTTTTT,CASSIRGSLSNTGELFF
NA,NA,TRBJ1-1,TRBV6-5,TGTGCCAGCAGCCAAACGATGGAGGCTGAAGCTTTCTTT,CASSQTMEAEAFF
NA,NA,TRBJ2-2,TRBV6-6,TGTGCCAGCAGTTACGCGGTGACAGGATTCACCGGGGAGCTGTTTTTT,CASSYAVTGFTGELFF
NA,NA,TRBJ2-2,TRBV19,TGTGCCAGTATCCCTAGCAGGGGATACACCGGGGAGCTGTTTTTT,CASIPSRGYTGELFF
once,NA,TRBJ2-2,TRBV3-1/TRBV3-2,TGTGCCAGCAGCCCTACACAGGGATTGGGGGAGCTGTTTTTT,CASSPTQGLGELFF
NA,TRBD2,TRBJ2-5,TRBV9,TGTGCCAGCAGCGTAGGGCGGGGGTTCGGCGAGACCCAGTACTTC,CASSVGRGFGETQYF
NA,NA,TRBJ1-6,TRBV28,TGTGCCAGCGGGCGCCGACACGTAAATAATTCACCCCTCCACTTT,CASGRRHVNNSPLHF
once,NA,TRBJ1-4,TRBV19,TGTGCCAGTAGTATCCCCGGGGGGTCAACTAATGAAAAACTGTTTTTT,CASSIPGGSTNEKLFF